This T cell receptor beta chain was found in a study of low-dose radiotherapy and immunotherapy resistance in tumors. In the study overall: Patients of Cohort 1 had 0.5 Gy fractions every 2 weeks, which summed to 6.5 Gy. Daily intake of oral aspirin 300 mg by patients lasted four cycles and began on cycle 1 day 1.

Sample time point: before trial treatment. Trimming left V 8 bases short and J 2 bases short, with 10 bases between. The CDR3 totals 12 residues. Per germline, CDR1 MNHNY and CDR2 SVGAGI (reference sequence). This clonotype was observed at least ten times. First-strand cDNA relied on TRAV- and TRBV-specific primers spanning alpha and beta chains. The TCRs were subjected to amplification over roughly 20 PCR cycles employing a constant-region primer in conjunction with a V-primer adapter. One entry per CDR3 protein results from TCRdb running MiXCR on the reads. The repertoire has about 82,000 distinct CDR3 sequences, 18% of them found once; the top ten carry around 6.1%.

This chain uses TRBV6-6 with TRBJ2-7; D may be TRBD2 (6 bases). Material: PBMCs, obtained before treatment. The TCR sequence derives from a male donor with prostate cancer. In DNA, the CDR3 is TGTGCCAGCCGGGGGTGGCCCTACGAGCAGTACTTC. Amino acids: CASRGWPYEQYF.